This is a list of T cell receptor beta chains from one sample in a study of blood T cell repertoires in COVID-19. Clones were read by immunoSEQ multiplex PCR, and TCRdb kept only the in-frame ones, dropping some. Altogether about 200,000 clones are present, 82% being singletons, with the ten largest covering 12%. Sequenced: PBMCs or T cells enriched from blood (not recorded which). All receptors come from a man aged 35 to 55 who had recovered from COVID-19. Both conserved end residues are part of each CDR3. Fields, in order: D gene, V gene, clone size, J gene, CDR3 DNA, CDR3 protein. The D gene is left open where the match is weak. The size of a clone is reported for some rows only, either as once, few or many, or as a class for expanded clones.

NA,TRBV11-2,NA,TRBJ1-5,TGTGCCAGCAGCCCGATGACAGATAGCAATCAGCCCCAGCATTTT,CASSPMTDSNQPQHF
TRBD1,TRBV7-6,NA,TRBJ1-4,TGTGCCAGCAGCCCCCAACCCCAGGCTACGGGACAGTCCCGAGGGAAACTGTTTTTT,CASSPQPQATGQSRGKLFF
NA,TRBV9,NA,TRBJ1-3,TGTGCCAGCAGCGTCAGCGGGGCCCGCTCTGGAAACACCATATATTTT,CASSVSGARSGNTIYF
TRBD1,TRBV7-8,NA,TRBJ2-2,TGTGCCAGCAGCTTATCGCAGGGGGCGTCCGGGGAGCTGTTTTTT,CASSLSQGASGELFF
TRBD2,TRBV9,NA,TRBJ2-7,TGTGCCAGCAACCCGGGTGGTAGCGGGGATAGCTCCTACGAGCAGTACTTC,CASNPGGSGDSSYEQYF
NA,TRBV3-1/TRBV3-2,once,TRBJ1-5,TGTGCCAGCAGCCAAGTATCAGGGGCCGGGCAGCCCCAGCATTTT,CASSQVSGAGQPQHF
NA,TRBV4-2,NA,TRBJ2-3,TGTGCCAGCAGCCAAGGGATAGCGGAGGGGAGCACAGATACGCAGTATTTT,CASSQGIAEGSTDTQYF
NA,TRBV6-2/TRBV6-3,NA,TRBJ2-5,TGTGCCAGCAGTTACGTGGGGGACATCCAAGAGACCCAGTACTTC,CASSYVGDIQETQYF
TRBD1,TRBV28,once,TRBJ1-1,TGTGCCAGCCGAGGACAGGGGGCACAAGCTTTCTTT,CASRGQGAQAFF
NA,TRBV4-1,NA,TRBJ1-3,TGCGCCAGCAGCCAAGGCTTTTCGGGGTTTGGAAACACCATATATTTT,CASSQGFSGFGNTIYF
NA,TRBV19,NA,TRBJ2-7,TGTGCCAGTACTCAAGCGGAAACCCCCTACGAGCAGTACTTC,CASTQAETPYEQYF
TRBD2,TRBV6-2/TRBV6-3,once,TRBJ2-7,TGTGCCAGCAGTTACTCCCTAGCGGGAGGAGAGCAGTACTTC,CASSYSLAGGEQYF
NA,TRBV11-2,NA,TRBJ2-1,TGTGCCAGCAGCCCCCTTGGGGGGAGCCCCTACAATGAGCAGTTCTTC,CASSPLGGSPYNEQFF